These 21 T cell receptor beta chains were all obtained from the same sample, sequenced in a study of human T cells and chemical hapten exposure. TCRdb recomputed calls from the RACE reads with MiXCR, one row per CDR3 protein. The sample carries approximately 52,000 distinct CDR3 sequences, roughly 8.8% recorded once. Time point described: pre-sensitization, week 0. Noted treatment: therapeutic diphenylcyclopropenone sensitization with weekly scalp DPC. The specimen was whole blood, collected in connection with sensitization to the hapten diphenylcyclopropenone (DPC). These receptors all stem from a woman between 35 and 50 years old with alopecia areata. Some clones in this sample may be carry-over from other donors' samples.

In its sample, this clonotype was seen many times. V is TRBV20-1 and J is TRBJ2-3; 7 bases fit TRBD1. This CDR3 is 15 amino acids long. V shed 5 bases, J shed 3 bases, and the junction held 11 bases outside the gene matches. The germline V gene has CDR1 DFQATT and CDR2 SNEGSKA (reference sequence). CDR3 nucleotides: TGCAGTGCTTCCGACCCGGGACAGAGAACAGATACGCAGTATTTT. Translation gives CSASDPGQRTDTQYF.

The chain's CDR3 is CASSSEWRNSPLHF. In nucleotides, the CDR3 is TGTGCCAGCAGCTCTGAGTGGAGAAATTCACCCCTCCACTTT. The genes are TRBV11-2 and TRBJ1-6, with unresolved D. V was clipped by 4 bases and J by 7 bases, with 11 bases between them. This CDR3 has 14 amino acids. Germline CDR1 and CDR2: SGHAT and FQNNGV.

In its sample, this clonotype was seen a few times. The V and J genes are TRBV7-9 and TRBJ2-1; 10 nucleotides line up with TRBD1. The CDR3 runs to 15 residues. J lost 6 bases, V lost 5 bases, and 7 bases had no gene match. Germline-derived CDR1 and CDR2 are SEHNR and FQNEAQ (reference sequence). CDR3 nucleotide sequence: TGTGCCAGCAGCGACAGCGGGACAGGGGTCAATGAGCAGTTCTTC. This sequence encodes CASSDSGTGVNEQFF.

Remarks on this clonotype: The junction departs from the called germline gene at one end, perhaps through a read error. The chain has TRBV29-1 and TRBJ2-7, with D unclear. CDR1 and CDR2 (germline): SQVTM, ANQGSEA. The length of the CDR3 is 16 residues. This chain's CDR3 is CSVELEQASLFTSKIF. CDR3 DNA sequence: TGCAGCGTTGAACTTGAGCAGGCCTCCCTTTTTACGAGCAAAATCTTC.

This clonotype was observed many times. The V call is TRBV27, the J call TRBJ2-7, with D unresolved. The germline CDR1 and CDR2 sequences are MNHEY and SMNVEV (reference sequence). V lost 6 bases, J lost 2 bases, and 14 bases lay in between. The CDR3 has 14 residues. The CDR3 coding sequence is TGTGCCAGCAGCCTCGGTTCGATCCCCTACGAGCAGTACTTC. It specifies CASSLGSIPYEQYF.

This clonotype turned up a few times. V and J are TRBV29-1 and TRBJ2-6, with unresolved D. This CDR3 has 15 residues. V dropped 3 bases and J dropped 0 bases, with 9 bases sitting between them. Germline CDR1 SQVTM, CDR2 ANQGSEA. The DNA of the CDR3 is TGCAGCGTTGAGGCCGAGAGCTCTGGGGCCAACGTCCTGACTTTC. It is translated as CSVEAESSGANVLTF.

This clonotype has only a few counts. The chain couples TRBV30 to TRBJ2-1, with a weak D call TRBD2 (5 bases). Trimming took 3 bases from V and 7 from J, leaving 7 bases between them. The germline V gene has CDR1 GTSNPN and CDR2 SVGIG (reference sequence). The CDR3 is made up of 11 amino acids. CDR3 sequence: CAWSRGNEQFF. The DNA of the CDR3 is TGTGCCTGGAGCCGAGGGAATGAGCAGTTCTTC.

This clonotype was seen a few times. The chain recombines TRBV6-1 with TRBJ1-2; D is unresolved. The CDR3 loop spans 12 amino acids. The germline V and J ends were trimmed by 4 bases and 9 bases, with 12 bases remaining between them. Germline assignment: CDR1 MNHNS and CDR2 SASEGT. The chain's CDR3 is CASSAGISSYTF. The CDR3 DNA reads TGTGCCAGCAGTGCGGGCATTAGTAGCTACACCTTC.

The table lists this clonotype with a few counts. The V gene is TRBV7-6, the J gene TRBJ1-1, with TRBD1 identical over 7 bases. V trimming: 5 bases; J trimming: 0 bases; junction bases outside the gene matches: 6. The CDR3 has 15 amino acids. Germline assignment: CDR1 SGHVS and CDR2 FNYEAQ. CDR3 in DNA: TGTGCCAGCAGCCCCGAGACAGGGATGAACACTGAAGCTTTCTTT. Its translation is CASSPETGMNTEAFF.

This clonotype has just a few counts. V and J are TRBV7-2 and TRBJ2-1; D is uncertain. The germline gives CDR1 SGHTA, CDR2 FQGNSA. V was pared by 2 bases and J by 0 bases, with 8 bases between. CDR3 length equals 15 residues. CDR3 sequence: CASSLSLSSYNEQFF. For the CDR3, the DNA is TGTGCCAGCAGCTTATCCCTGAGCTCCTACAATGAGCAGTTCTTC.

This clonotype was seen many times. The chain links TRBV6-5 to TRBJ1-1; D gene ambiguous. This CDR3 comprises 17 residues. The germline CDR1 and CDR2 sequences are MNHEY and SVGAGI. V lost 0 bases and J 4 bases, leaving 18 bases between the germline ends. The CDR3 here is CASSYSRSLSKATEAFF. The CDR3 region has the DNA TGTGCCAGCAGTTACTCGAGATCTCTGTCCAAGGCCACTGAAGCTTTCTTT.

This clonotype was detected many times. V gene TRBV29-1 combines with J gene TRBJ1-2; D remains ambiguous. This CDR3 is 12 amino acids long. The V gene lost 3 bases and the J gene lost 4 bases, with 9 bases spanning the gap. The germline V gene encodes CDR1 SQVTM and CDR2 ANQGSEA. Here the CDR3 reads CSVEPGFYGYTF. The CDR3 region has the DNA TGCAGCGTTGAGCCAGGATTCTATGGCTACACCTTC.

This clonotype was detected many times. The chain links TRBV6-4 to TRBJ2-2; 11 bases match TRBD2. Germline-derived CDR1 and CDR2 are MRHNA and SNTAGT. CDR3 length: 17 amino acids. V lost 5 bases and J lost 3; bases outside the gene matches: 8. CDR3 protein: CASSPKATSGDTGELFF. CDR3 in DNA: TGTGCCAGCAGTCCTAAAGCGACTAGCGGGGACACCGGGGAGCTGTTTTTT.

The rearrangement joins TRBV16 to TRBJ1-6; D is ambiguous. The CDR3 length is 14 residues. Trimming took off 6 bases at V and 7 bases at J, with 13 bases between the two ends. The germline CDR1 and CDR2 sequences are KGHSY and FQNENV. CDR3 in DNA: TGTGCCAGCAGGCACGGAGCATTAAATTCACCCCTCCACTTT. It encodes CASRHGALNSPLHF.

The chain couples TRBV19 to TRBJ2-1; D is undetermined. The germline V and J ends were trimmed by 5 bases and 7 bases, with 21 bases remaining between them. Germline-derived CDR1 and CDR2 are LNHDA and SQIVND (reference sequence). This CDR3 is built from 16 residues. The CDR3: CASSSPDVMAVNEQFF. CDR3 in DNA: TGTGCCAGTAGTTCCCCAGATGTCATGGCGGTTAATGAGCAGTTCTTC. The entire variable domain, with the rest obtained from reference TRBV19 and TRBJ2-1, is as follows: DGGITQSPKYLFRKEGQNVTLSCEQNLNHDAMYWYRQDPGQGLRLIYYSQIVNDFQKGDIAEGYSVSREKKESFPLTVTSAQKNPTAFYLCASSSPDVMAVNEQFFGPGTRLTVL.

This clonotype was seen repeatedly, ten times or more. The chain recombines TRBV3-1 with TRBJ2-5; 12 bases map to TRBD2. J was trimmed by 3 bases and V by 4 bases; bases with no gene match: 3. In germline, CDR1 is LGHDT, CDR2 YNNKEL (reference sequence). The CDR3 extends over 15 amino acids. The CDR3 region is CASSPRTSGKETQYF. The CDR3 nucleotides read TGTGCCAGCAGCCCCAGGACTAGCGGGAAAGAGACCCAGTACTTC.

This clonotype was observed a few times. The chain uses TRBV4-3 and TRBJ2-1; tentatively, D is TRBD1 (6 bases). Trimming cost V 0 bases and J 4 bases, with 10 bases left between them. CDR1 is LGHNA, CDR2 YSLEER, per germline. The CDR3 consists of 15 residues. This chain's CDR3 is CASSQDSQGYNEQFF. The CDR3 DNA is TGCGCCAGCAGCCAAGATTCCCAGGGGTACAATGAGCAGTTCTTC.

This clonotype was seen more than once but under ten times. The chain is built from TRBV3-1 and TRBJ1-1, with D possibly matching TRBD1 (5 bases). This CDR3 is built from 14 residues. Between the trimmed V and J ends, which lost 4 bases and 4 bases, there was a span of 13 bases. CDR1 LGHDT and CDR2 YNNKEL come from the germline V gene (reference sequence). CDR3 protein: CASSLTTGGTEAFF. CDR3 bases: TGTGCCAGCAGCCTGACGACGGGGGGCACTGAAGCTTTCTTT.

This clonotype has just a few counts. The V call is TRBV20-1, the J call TRBJ2-1, with 12 bases lining up with TRBD2. This CDR3 is built from 13 residues. V shed 8 bases, J shed 6 bases, and the junction held 5 bases outside the gene matches. Germline loops: CDR1 DFQATT, CDR2 SNEGSKA (reference sequence). For the CDR3, the DNA is TGCAGTACCCTAGCGGGGGGGTTCAATGAGCAGTTCTTC. Amino acid sequence: CSTLAGGFNEQFF.

This clonotype was found many times. The V gene is TRBV11-2, the J gene TRBJ2-1, with D unclear. Germline V gene lookup returns CDR1 SGHAT and CDR2 FQNNGV. V dropped 5 bases and J dropped 8 bases, with 13 bases sitting between them. The CDR3 runs to 13 residues. CDR3 protein: CASSPTTVDEQFF. CDR3 nucleotides: TGTGCCAGCAGCCCAACCACGGTAGATGAGCAGTTCTTC.

This clonotype was counted a few times. J is TRBJ2-7 and V is TRBV27; D is possibly TRBD1 (6 bases). Per germline, CDR1 MNHEY and CDR2 SMNVEV (reference sequence). The CDR3 extends over 14 amino acids. V lost 2 bases and J lost 5, with 13 bases in between. The CDR3 sequence is CASSLGGIRNEQYF. CDR3 bases: TGTGCCAGCAGTTTAGGGGGCATTAGAAACGAGCAGTACTTC.